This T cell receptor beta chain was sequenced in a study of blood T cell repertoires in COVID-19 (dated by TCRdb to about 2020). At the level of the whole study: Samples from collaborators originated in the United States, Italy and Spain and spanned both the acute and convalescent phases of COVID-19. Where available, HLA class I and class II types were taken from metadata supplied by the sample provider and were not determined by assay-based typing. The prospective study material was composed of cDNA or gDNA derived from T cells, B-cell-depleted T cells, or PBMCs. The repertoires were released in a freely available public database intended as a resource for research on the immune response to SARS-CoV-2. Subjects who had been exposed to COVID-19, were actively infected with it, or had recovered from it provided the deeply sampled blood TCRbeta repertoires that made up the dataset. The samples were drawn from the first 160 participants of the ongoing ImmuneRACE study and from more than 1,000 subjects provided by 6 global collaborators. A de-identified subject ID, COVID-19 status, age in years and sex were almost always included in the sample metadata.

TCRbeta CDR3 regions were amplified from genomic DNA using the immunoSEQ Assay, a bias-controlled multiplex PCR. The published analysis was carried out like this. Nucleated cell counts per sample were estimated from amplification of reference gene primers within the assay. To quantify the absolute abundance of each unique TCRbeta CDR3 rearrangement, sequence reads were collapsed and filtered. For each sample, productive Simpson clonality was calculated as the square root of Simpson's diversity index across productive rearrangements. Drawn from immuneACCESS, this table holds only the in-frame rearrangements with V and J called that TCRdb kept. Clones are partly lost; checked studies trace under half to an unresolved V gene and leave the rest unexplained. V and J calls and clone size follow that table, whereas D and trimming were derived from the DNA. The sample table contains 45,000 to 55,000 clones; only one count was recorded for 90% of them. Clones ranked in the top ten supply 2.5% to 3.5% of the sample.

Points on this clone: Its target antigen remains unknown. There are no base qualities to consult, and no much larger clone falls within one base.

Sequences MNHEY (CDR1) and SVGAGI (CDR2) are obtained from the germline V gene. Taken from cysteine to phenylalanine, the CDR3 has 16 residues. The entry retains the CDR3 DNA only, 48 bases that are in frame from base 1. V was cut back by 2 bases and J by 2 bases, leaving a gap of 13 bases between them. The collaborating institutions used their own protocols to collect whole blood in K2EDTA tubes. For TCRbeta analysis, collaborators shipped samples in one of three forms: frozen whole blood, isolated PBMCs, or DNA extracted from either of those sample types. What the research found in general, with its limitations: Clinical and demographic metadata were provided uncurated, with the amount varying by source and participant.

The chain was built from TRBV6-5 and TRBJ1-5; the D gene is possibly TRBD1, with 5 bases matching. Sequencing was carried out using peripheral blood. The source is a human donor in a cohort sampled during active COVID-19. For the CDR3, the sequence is CASSYGAAGGNQPQHF. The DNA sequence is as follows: TGTGCCAGCAGTTACGGGGCCGCGGGGGGCAATCAGCCCCAGCATTTT.